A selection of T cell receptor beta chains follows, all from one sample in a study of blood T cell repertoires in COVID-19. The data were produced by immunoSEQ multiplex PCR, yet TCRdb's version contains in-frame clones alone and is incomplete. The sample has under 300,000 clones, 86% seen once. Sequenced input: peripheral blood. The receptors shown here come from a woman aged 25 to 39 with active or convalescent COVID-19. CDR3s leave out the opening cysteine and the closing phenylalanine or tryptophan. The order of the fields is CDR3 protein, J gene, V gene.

CDR3: ATSDPRTGDTEAF
J: TRBJ1-1
V: TRBV24-1

CDR3: ASSSPPGNSPLH
J: TRBJ1-6
V: TRBV28

CDR3: ASSLDSGGARRGTQY
J: TRBJ2-3
V: TRBV5-1

CDR3: ASSWTGNTEAF
J: TRBJ1-1
V: TRBV11-2

CDR3: AWSTATASNTEAF
J: TRBJ1-1
V: TRBV30

CDR3: AISDQGFGGYT
J: TRBJ1-2
V: TRBV10-3

CDR3: ASSVDRVYEQY
J: TRBJ2-7
V: TRBV2

CDR3: ATSDFTATYNEQF
J: TRBJ2-1
V: TRBV24-1

CDR3: ASSLFQGANTGELF
J: TRBJ2-2
V: TRBV5-1

CDR3: ASSAPDRVGETQY
J: TRBJ2-5
V: TRBV9

CDR3: ASSEVRGGLSPLH
J: TRBJ1-6
V: TRBV6-1

CDR3: AVQGNTEAF
J: TRBJ1-1
V: TRBV10-3

CDR3: ASSLGGGNLNYGYT
J: TRBJ1-2
V: TRBV5-6

CDR3: ASSLRTGSGTDTQY
J: TRBJ2-3
V: TRBV5-1

CDR3: ASSLSDYGGQF
J: TRBJ2-1
V: TRBV5-4

CDR3: ASSLSGARGGETQY
J: TRBJ2-5
V: TRBV7-8

CDR3: ASSLGPPGFSKEKLF
J: TRBJ1-4
V: TRBV5-6

CDR3: ASSYSGGQFTDTQY
J: TRBJ2-3
V: TRBV6-6

CDR3: ASSSGTGVYNEQF
J: TRBJ2-1
V: TRBV7-9

CDR3: ASSFGATSNSPLH
J: TRBJ1-6
V: TRBV19

CDR3: ASSSARDRGYEQY
J: TRBJ2-7
V: TRBV28

CDR3: ASSQDQDYGYT
J: TRBJ1-2
V: TRBV3-1/TRBV3-2

CDR3: ATSRARSGGRGTGELF
J: TRBJ2-2
V: TRBV15

CDR3: AWDEGKVV
J: TRBJ2-1
V: TRBV30

CDR3: ASSRITGTGDEQF
J: TRBJ2-1
V: TRBV27

CDR3: ASSDGQGGTDTQY
J: TRBJ2-3
V: TRBV6-4

CDR3: ASSPPGEKLF
J: TRBJ1-4
V: TRBV12-3/TRBV12-4

CDR3: ASRTSRDRVGSSYNSPLH
J: TRBJ1-6
V: TRBV6-4

CDR3: ASRPFRAGGSGTEAF
J: TRBJ1-1
V: TRBV5-4

CDR3: SVGAADTQY
J: TRBJ2-3
V: TRBV29-1

CDR3: ASSYSWDAGSLSYEQY
J: TRBJ2-7
V: TRBV6-2/TRBV6-3

CDR3: ASSLGGLTYEQY
J: TRBJ2-7
V: TRBV6-5

CDR3: ASSYSGQGALTEAF
J: TRBJ1-1
V: TRBV6-2/TRBV6-3

CDR3: ARSPAYRGLRSYGYT
J: TRBJ1-2
V: TRBV5-3

CDR3: ASSPYGVLDTQY
J: TRBJ2-3
V: TRBV13

CDR3: ASSYIAGVGETQY
J: TRBJ2-5
V: TRBV6-5

CDR3: ASSRDSVSGNTIY
J: TRBJ1-3
V: TRBV6-5

CDR3: ASSKDTVDEQF
J: TRBJ2-1
V: TRBV2

CDR3: ASSGRQTPLYEQY
J: TRBJ2-7
V: TRBV28

CDR3: SVATSGGQSTDTQY
J: TRBJ2-3
V: TRBV29-1